The sample holds a few counts of the clone carrying this T cell receptor (beta chain). The antigen remains unidentified. A much bigger clone sits one base away, suggesting this may be a read error. The patients chosen for sequencing had shown expansion of CD8+CD57+ cells (detected by flow cytometry). There were no patients without severe acquired aplastic anemia. Germline loops: CDR1 LGHNA, CDR2 YNFKEQ. V lost 4 bases, J lost 3 bases, and 10 bases lay in between. The CDR3 consists of 13 residues. It was genomic DNA that served as the template for profiling TCR beta VDJ and CDR3. In TCRdb, the reads were re-called with MiXCR into one record per CDR3 protein. The sample carries hundreds of thousands of distinct CDR3 sequences, 25% to 40% recorded once. The record originates from a study of CD8+CD57+ T cells in acquired aplastic anemia. Notes on the study in general: Patients and controls were found to share roughly 31 CD8+ CDR3 sequences.

V gene TRBV4-2 combines with J gene TRBJ2-7, with TRBD1 as a possible D gene (5 bases). The receptor's source is a human donor with aplastic anemia. Source material: sorted CD4+, CD8+, or CD8+CD57+ T cells (not recorded which) from PBMCs. CDR3 DNA sequence: TGTGCCAGCAGCCGAGACGACAGCTACGAGCAGTACTTC. Translation gives CASSRDDSYEQYF.